This T cell receptor beta chain stems from a study of T cell repertoires in cytomegalovirus infection. Study at large: Shared public TCR beta signatures pointed to both CMV infection and a matching HLA type.

TCRdb passed the reads through MiXCR, listing each CDR3 protein once. In the table there are roughly 730,000 distinct CDR3 sequences, around 35% of which are singletons. This clonotype occurred many times. Its antigen is still unknown. The CDR3 consists of 13 residues. Between the trimmed V and J ends, which lost 0 bases and 0 bases, there was a span of 0 bases. The germline CDR1 and CDR2 sequences are MGHDK and SYGVNS. The gene calls are TRBV25-1 and TRBJ1-5; the D is unclear. The sequence was obtained from a human donor in good health (CMV status not recorded). Some clones in this sample may be carry-over from other donors' samples. Sequenced here: cultured PBMCs, sampled from culture after CMV antigen stimulation. The CDR3 DNA follows: TGTGCCAGCAGTGAATATAGCAATCAGCCCCAGCATTTT. Translated: CASSEYSNQPQHF.